Listed below are T cell receptor beta chains from one sample, sequenced in a study of shared clonotypes between healthy human individuals. Assay: immunoSEQ multiplex PCR; the TCRdb copy retains only in-frame clones and omits some. The table lists fewer than 600,000 clones, 79% of them singletons. Sequenced: PBMCs. Receptors were obtained from a woman aged 40 to 50 in good health. Some clones in this sample may be carry-over from other donors' samples. Each CDR3 is given with its conserved first and last residue. The order of the fields is V gene, D gene, J gene, clone size, CDR3 DNA, CDR3 protein. The D gene is left open where the match is weak. Rows give clone size only sometimes, using once, few, many, or a class for an expanded clone.

V: TRBV28
D: TRBD1
J: TRBJ2-3
size: once
DNA: TGTGCCAGCAGACAGGGGATCCGCCCAGATACGCAGTATTTT
CDR3: CASRQGIRPDTQYF

V: TRBV27
D: -
J: TRBJ1-5
size: -
DNA: TGTGCCAGCAGTTTAACGACGCGGGGGGGGGAGCCCCAGCATTTT
CDR3: CASSLTTRGGEPQHF

V: TRBV28
D: -
J: TRBJ1-4
size: -
DNA: TGTGCCAGCAGCACCTTCCGGGGGGCTAGTGAAAAACTGTTTTTT
CDR3: CASSTFRGASEKLFF

V: TRBV19
D: TRBD2
J: TRBJ2-2
size: -
DNA: TGTGCCATAGGCGGGAGGGAGGTCACCGGGGAGCTGTTTTTT
CDR3: CAIGGREVTGELFF

V: TRBV28
D: TRBD1
J: TRBJ2-1
size: -
DNA: TGTGCCAGCCCCTCCTCCGGGACAGGGGTGATTGATGAGCAGTTCTTC
CDR3: CASPSSGTGVIDEQFF

V: TRBV19
D: TRBD2
J: TRBJ2-7
size: -
DNA: TGTGCCAGTAGTAAGGGTCCGGGAGGAGCTTCCGAGCAGTACTTC
CDR3: CASSKGPGGASEQYF

V: TRBV7-8
D: -
J: TRBJ2-7
size: -
DNA: TGTGCCAGCAGCTTAGTAGGGGGACGCTCCTACGAGCAGTACTTC
CDR3: CASSLVGGRSYEQYF

V: TRBV11-2
D: TRBD1
J: TRBJ2-7
size: -
DNA: TGTGCCAGCGAGCCCCGGGACAGCCGTTTCGAGCAGTACTTC
CDR3: CASEPRDSRFEQYF

V: TRBV6-1
D: TRBD2
J: TRBJ2-7
size: -
DNA: TGTGCCAGCAGTTCACTAGCGGCCAACTACGAGCAGTACTTC
CDR3: CASSSLAANYEQYF

V: TRBV19
D: TRBD1
J: TRBJ2-7
size: -
DNA: TGTGCCAGTAGTCCGGGACAGTCCACCACACAGTACTTC
CDR3: CASSPGQSTTQYF

V: TRBV27
D: -
J: TRBJ1-1
size: -
DNA: TGTGCCAGCAGTTCGATGCCCCCGGGGGTACCCGACACTGAAGCTTTCTTT
CDR3: CASSSMPPGVPDTEAFF

V: TRBV10-3
D: -
J: TRBJ1-4
size: -
DNA: TGTGCCATCAGTGAGTCTCTCCTGGCGGGCGAAAAACTGTTTTTT
CDR3: CAISESLLAGEKLFF

V: TRBV5-1
D: TRBD2
J: TRBJ2-2
size: few
DNA: TGCGCCAGCAGCTTGATTAGCGGGAGTGTGGGGACCGGGGAGCTGTTTTTT
CDR3: CASSLISGSVGTGELFF

V: TRBV19
D: -
J: TRBJ1-5
size: -
DNA: TGTGCCAGTAAAGGGAATGGCAATCAGCCCCAGCATTTT
CDR3: CASKGNGNQPQHF

V: TRBV18
D: -
J: TRBJ2-7
size: -
DNA: TGTGCCAGCTCACCGGTCTGGGGTAGGAGCTCCTACGAGCAGTACTTC
CDR3: CASSPVWGRSSYEQYF

V: TRBV13
D: TRBD2
J: TRBJ2-1
size: -
DNA: TGTGCCAGCAGCTTAGTGTCTCCCTTCTCCCGCGGGAGGGACAATGAGCAGTTCTTC
CDR3: CASSLVSPFSRGRDNEQFF

V: TRBV28
D: TRBD2
J: TRBJ2-7
size: -
DNA: TGTGCCAGCAGTGATAAGGAGGCAGGACTAGCGGGAGTGCTTCACGAGCAGTACTTC
CDR3: CASSDKEAGLAGVLHEQYF

V: TRBV19
D: -
J: TRBJ2-7
size: -
DNA: TGTGCCAGTACCTGGGGGGCAGGAAGCTCCTACGAGCAGTACTTC
CDR3: CASTWGAGSSYEQYF

V: TRBV9
D: -
J: TRBJ1-1
size: -
DNA: TGTGCCAGCAGCCCCTCAATAGCCACTGAAGCTTTCTTT
CDR3: CASSPSIATEAFF

V: TRBV4-2
D: -
J: TRBJ2-5
size: -
DNA: TGTGCCAGCAGCCAAGATGATAGGTCGGGAGTGGTCCACCAAGAGACCCAGTACTTC
CDR3: CASSQDDRSGVVHQETQYF

V: TRBV7-2
D: -
J: TRBJ2-1
size: -
DNA: TGTGCCAGCACCTGGAACCGGGACGAAAAAGAGCAGTTCTTC
CDR3: CASTWNRDEKEQFF

V: TRBV27
D: -
J: TRBJ2-7
size: -
DNA: TGTGCCAGCAGTTTCCAGGGTCTCAGTTTCGAGCAGTACTTC
CDR3: CASSFQGLSFEQYF

V: TRBV11-2
D: -
J: TRBJ2-1
size: -
DNA: TGTGCCAGCAGCTTAGTGGGCAGCAACAATGAGCAGTTCTTC
CDR3: CASSLVGSNNEQFF

V: TRBV7-9
D: -
J: TRBJ1-2
size: -
DNA: TGTGCCAGCAGCTCAGGGAGCTGGGGATATGGCTACACCTTC
CDR3: CASSSGSWGYGYTF

V: TRBV5-1
D: -
J: TRBJ1-3
size: -
DNA: TGCGCCAGCAGCTTGGGGGGGCACTCTGGAAACACCATATATTTT
CDR3: CASSLGGHSGNTIYF

V: TRBV4-1
D: -
J: TRBJ1-2
size: -
DNA: TGCGCCAGCAGCCAACCCAGACAGAGAGGTGGCTACACCTTC
CDR3: CASSQPRQRGGYTF

V: TRBV25-1
D: -
J: TRBJ2-1
size: -
DNA: TGTGCCAGCAGTGAATACCTACAGGGAAATGAGCAGTTCTTC
CDR3: CASSEYLQGNEQFF

V: TRBV6-1
D: -
J: TRBJ2-1
size: -
DNA: TGTGCCAGCAGTGGGGGCTACAATGAGCAGTTCTTC
CDR3: CASSGGYNEQFF

V: TRBV6-1
D: -
J: TRBJ2-1
size: -
DNA: TGTGCCAGCAGTGCCTCCGGGACTCTTCCCCAACTCTCCTACAATGAGCAGTTCTTC
CDR3: CASSASGTLPQLSYNEQFF

V: TRBV4-3
D: TRBD2
J: TRBJ2-1
size: many
DNA: TGCGCCAGCAGCCAAGATGTCACTAGCGGGGTTTACAATGAGCAGTTCTTC
CDR3: CASSQDVTSGVYNEQFF

V: TRBV29-1
D: TRBD2
J: TRBJ2-5
size: -
DNA: TGCAGCGTTGCTCCGGGAGGCGAGGAGACCCAGTACTTC
CDR3: CSVAPGGEETQYF

V: TRBV19
D: -
J: TRBJ2-1
size: -
DNA: TGTGCCAGTACTAACGCCCATACGGGGGGCGGAAGAAAGCAGTTCTTC
CDR3: CASTNAHTGGGRKQFF

V: TRBV6-1
D: TRBD2
J: TRBJ2-7
size: few
DNA: TGTGCCACCGGGACTAGCGGGAGTTACGAGCAGTACTTC
CDR3: CATGTSGSYEQYF

V: TRBV5-1
D: TRBD1
J: TRBJ2-1
size: few
DNA: TGCGCCAGCAGCCAACCGGGACAGGGCTCTAATGAGCAGTTCTTC
CDR3: CASSQPGQGSNEQFF

V: TRBV29-1
D: -
J: TRBJ2-2
size: -
DNA: TGCAGCGTTGAAGATGAGACCCCCGGGGAGCTGTTTTTT
CDR3: CSVEDETPGELFF

V: TRBV5-1
D: -
J: TRBJ2-1
size: -
DNA: TGCGCCAGCGGGCCCCCGGCAGCGAGCTCCTACAATGAGCAGTTCTTC
CDR3: CASGPPAASSYNEQFF

V: TRBV19
D: -
J: TRBJ2-3
size: once
DNA: TGTGCCAGTAGCCTCGCACACGGGCAAGATACGCAGTATTTT
CDR3: CASSLAHGQDTQYF

V: TRBV28
D: TRBD1
J: TRBJ2-2
size: -
DNA: TGTGCCAGCAAGAGATCAGGGGGCACCGGGGAGCTGTTTTTT
CDR3: CASKRSGGTGELFF

V: TRBV2
D: -
J: TRBJ1-2
size: once
DNA: TGTGCCAGCACTAACGGGGGAAACTATGGCTACACCTTC
CDR3: CASTNGGNYGYTF

V: TRBV7-8
D: TRBD2
J: TRBJ2-2
size: -
DNA: TGTGCCAGCCTCAGACTAGCGGGAGGTGCCGGGGAGCTGTTTTTT
CDR3: CASLRLAGGAGELFF

V: TRBV7-9
D: -
J: TRBJ2-7
size: -
DNA: TGTGCCAGCAGCCTTACTTTACCGGGTGGGACCTACGAGCAGTACTTC
CDR3: CASSLTLPGGTYEQYF

V: TRBV9
D: TRBD2
J: TRBJ2-5
size: -
DNA: TGTGCCAGCAGCAGGGGACTAGCACAAGAGACCCAGTACTTC
CDR3: CASSRGLAQETQYF

V: TRBV11-1
D: -
J: TRBJ2-1
size: -
DNA: TGTGCCAGCAGCTTTCCTGGCTCCTACAATGAGCAGTTCTTC
CDR3: CASSFPGSYNEQFF

V: TRBV4-3
D: -
J: TRBJ2-7
size: few
DNA: TGCGCCAGCAGCCATAACACCGATTCTTCCTACGAGCAGTACTTC
CDR3: CASSHNTDSSYEQYF

V: TRBV4-1
D: -
J: TRBJ1-3
size: -
DNA: TGCGCCAGCAGCCCCAGCCTCTACGGGACCCTCTCGGGAAACACCATATATTTT
CDR3: CASSPSLYGTLSGNTIYF

V: TRBV6-5
D: -
J: TRBJ1-5
size: few
DNA: TGTGCCAGCAGTTACTCTCCGGATAGCAATCAGCCCCAGCATTTT
CDR3: CASSYSPDSNQPQHF